The present T cell receptor beta chain was sequenced within a study of patients and donors after allogeneic stem cell transplantation. TCRdb called the RT-PCR reads again in MiXCR, with one record for every CDR3 protein. The top ten hold roughly a quarter of the sample, which has approximately 170,000 distinct CDR3 sequences, roughly 22% seen once. CDR3 size: 16 residues. The V and J genes are TRBV21-1 and TRBJ1-5; the D call of TRBD1 is as the table states it, not checked on the DNA. TRBV21-1 is given as a pseudogene. The sample consisted of blood, either unsorted or a sorted T cell fraction (not recorded which). This clonotype was obtained from a human donor who was either an allogeneic HSCT recipient or a stem cell or donor lymphocyte infusion donor (not recorded which). It is not recorded whose cells these are; they may come from a transplant donor. Here the CDR3 reads CASSKFGLQGDQPQHF. The DNA of the CDR3 is TGTGCCAGCAGCAAATTTGGGTTACAGGGGGATCAGCCCCAGCATTTT.